These 32 T cell receptor beta chains were sequenced from one sample in a study of blood T cell repertoires in COVID-19. Only in-frame clones appear in the TCRdb table, and some are missing; sequencing was by immunoSEQ multiplex PCR. This sample has 90,000 to 150,000 clones, with around 86% found just once. The sequenced material came from peripheral blood. Source of these receptors: an elderly man with acute or convalescent COVID-19.

The rearrangement joins TRBV5-1 to TRBJ2-1; D remains ambiguous. V lost 4 bases to trimming and J lost 7 bases, with 12 bases between them. Germline CDR1 reads SGHRS; CDR2 reads YFSETQ. This CDR3 comprises 13 residues. In DNA, the CDR3 is TGCGCCAGCAGCCCCGGTCCCGAAAATGAGCAGTTCTTC. This codes for CASSPGPENEQFF.

The chain joins TRBV24-1 to TRBJ2-1; 13 bases match TRBD2. Germline CDR1 reads KGHDR; CDR2 reads SFDVKD. CDR3 length equals 16 residues. J gave up 7 bases and V 4 bases, and 6 bases lay outside the gene matches. The CDR3 spells CATSDAGLAGVNEQFF. CDR3 sequence (DNA): TGTGCCACCAGTGACGCCGGACTAGCGGGAGTGAATGAGCAGTTCTTC.

J is TRBJ2-5 and V is TRBV18; D gene uncertain. The germline gives CDR1 KGHSH, CDR2 LQKENI. The length of the CDR3 is 14 residues. V gave up 3 bases and J gave up 5 bases, with 13 bases separating them. The CDR3 reads CASSPASGPETQYF. The DNA for the CDR3 is TGTGCCAGCTCACCCGCCTCGGGTCCGGAGACCCAGTACTTC.

About this clone: At one boundary the junction diverges from the germline segment, which might be a read error. The chain couples TRBV5-5 to TRBJ1-2; D not certain. CDR3 length equals 11 residues. Germline V lookup: CDR1 SGHKS, CDR2 YYEKEE (reference sequence). The CDR3 DNA reads as TGTGCCAGCAGCTTGAACTTTGGCTACACCTTC. Amino acid sequence: CASSLNFGYTF.

The chain recombines TRBV3-1 (or the pseudogene TRBV3-2) with TRBJ2-5; a weak D match, TRBD2 (5 bases). V lost 3 bases to trimming and J lost 2 bases, with 10 bases between them. This CDR3 region has 14 residues. Germline CDR1 and CDR2: LGHDT and YNNKEL (reference sequence). CDR3 in DNA: TGTGCCAGCAGCCAGAGAGGGCCTCAAGAGACCCAGTACTTC. Translation: CASSQRGPQETQYF.

The rearrangement uses TRBV5-3 and TRBJ2-7; D remains unclear. TRBV5-3 is placed among ORFs of uncertain function. The CDR3 length is 19 residues. V lost 4 bases to trimming and J lost 9 bases, with 35 bases between them. The CDR3 DNA is TGTGCCAGAAGCCCCATACCCGATCATGGGCGTCTCAAACAAATTGGGCAGTACTTC. Its protein product is CARSPIPDHGRLKQIGQYF.

The chain combines TRBV19 with TRBJ2-5, with TRBD1 matching over 7 bases. Germline-derived CDR1 and CDR2 are LNHDA and SQIVND (reference sequence). This CDR3 spans 15 amino acids. V gave up 1 base and J gave up 1 base; unmatched junction bases: 3. The CDR3 DNA reads TGTGCCAGTAGTATAGGGGGGACAGTCCAAGAGACCCAGTACTTC. Amino acid sequence: CASSIGGTVQETQYF.

V and J are TRBV5-1 and TRBJ2-2; 14 positions match TRBD2. CDR3 length equals 17 residues. Germline trimming cut 3 bases from V and 7 bases from J; bases unmatched to any gene: 8. The germline gives CDR1 SGHRS, CDR2 YFSETQ. This chain's CDR3 is CASSSTSGGALSGELFF. In nucleotides, the CDR3 is TGCGCCAGCAGCTCGACTAGCGGGGGGGCCCTAAGCGGGGAGCTGTTTTTT.

CDR3 protein: CASSEDKNTEAFF. CDR3 coding DNA: TGTGCCAGCAGTGAAGACAAGAACACTGAAGCTTTCTTT. V is TRBV6-1 and J is TRBJ1-1; no reliable D call. In germline, CDR1 is MNHNS, CDR2 SASEGT. V lost 1 base and J lost 1, with 4 bases in between. The CDR3 sequence is 13 residues long.

This rearrangement joins TRBV19 to TRBJ1-5; D might be TRBD1 (6 bases). This CDR3 has 15 residues. Germline V CDR1 and CDR2: LNHDA, SQIVND (reference sequence). V lost 6 bases and J 2 bases, leaving 14 bases between the germline ends. The CDR3, as DNA: TGTGCCAGTAGAGATCAGGGGACGGGCAATCAGCCCCAGCATTTT. It encodes CASRDQGTGNQPQHF.

The gene calls are TRBV18 and TRBJ1-3; D uncertain. CDR3 length: 13 residues. In germline, CDR1 is KGHSH, CDR2 LQKENI. Trimming cost V 2 bases and J 4 bases, with 6 bases left between them. In nucleotides, the CDR3 is TGTGCCAGCTCACCAAATCTCGGAAACACCATATATTTT. It codes for CASSPNLGNTIYF.

Concerning this clone itself: Since no conserved phenylalanine or tryptophan closes the CDR3, a read error is the likely cause. The DNA is omitted, as the CDR3 cannot be located on it reliably, and the CDR3 follows TCRdb's listing. CDR3 residues: CATSRDWENQNV. The chain joins TRBV15 to TRBJ1-1. CDR1 and CDR2 from the germline V gene are LNHNV and YYDKDF (reference sequence). The CDR3 totals 12 residues, both ends included.

A single count supports this clone. This chain joins TRBV7-9 and TRBJ1-4; D is possibly TRBD1 (5 bases). The CDR3 spans 16 residues. Germline loops: CDR1 SEHNR, CDR2 FQNEAQ (reference sequence). Trimming removed 4 bases at V and 1 base at J, with 13 bases between. The CDR3 sequence: CASSSTRGQTNEKLFF. The CDR3, as DNA: TGTGCCAGCAGCTCCACGCGGGGCCAAACTAATGAAAAACTGTTTTTT.

This clone was seen a few times. This chain joins TRBV27 and TRBJ2-7, with TRBD2 identical over 15 bases. J gave up 6 bases and V 5 bases, and 8 bases lay outside the gene matches. From germline, CDR1 is MNHEY and CDR2 SMNVEV (reference sequence). The CDR3 spans 16 residues. This CDR3 reads CASSRGLAGGAGEQYF. CDR3 DNA sequence: TGTGCCAGCAGTAGGGGACTAGCGGGGGGCGCGGGCGAGCAGTACTTC.

The gene calls are TRBV4-3 and TRBJ1-2, with unresolved D. V was trimmed by 2 bases and J by 4 bases, leaving 14 bases between them. The CDR3 runs 15 residues. Germline V CDR1 and CDR2: LGHNA, YSLEER. The CDR3 DNA sequence: TGCGCCAGCAGCCAAAATATCGGAGAAGGCTATGGCTACACCTTC. It codes for CASSQNIGEGYGYTF.

This clone was detected a few times. The genes are TRBV7-9 and TRBJ2-2, with TRBD1 identical over 8 bases. The V and J ends lost 5 bases and 3 bases, in that order; junction bases with no gene match: 2. Germline V gene sequence: CDR1 SEHNR, CDR2 FQNEAQ (reference sequence). The CDR3 contains 14 residues. The CDR3 region has the DNA TGTGCCAGCAGCCAGACAGGGGACACCGGGGAGCTGTTTTTT. Translating gives CASSQTGDTGELFF.

This chain uses TRBV27 with TRBJ2-1; 8 bases agree with TRBD2. The junction had 4 bases not matched to a gene; V was cut back by 2 bases and J by 7 bases. In germline, CDR1 is MNHEY, CDR2 SMNVEV (reference sequence). CDR3 size: 14 residues. CDR3 coding DNA: TGTGCCAGCAGTTTAGCGGGGGGAGGTAATGAGCAGTTCTTC. Encoded protein: CASSLAGGGNEQFF.

The V and J genes are TRBV18 and TRBJ2-3; 9 bases fit TRBD1. The germline gives CDR1 KGHSH, CDR2 LQKENI. The CDR3 has 17 residues. Trimming cost V 5 bases and J 4 bases; bases outside gene matches: 13. The CDR3, as DNA: TGTGCCAGCTCAGAATTACCGGGACAGGGAGGGGCAGATACGCAGTATTTT. This codes for CASSELPGQGGADTQYF.

This chain uses TRBV3-1 (or the pseudogene TRBV3-2) with TRBJ1-3; D is perhaps TRBD1 (5 bases). Trimming shortened V by 1 base and J by 0 bases, and 7 bases separated the two germline ends. There are 15 residues in the CDR3. The germline gives CDR1 LGHDT, CDR2 YNNKEL (reference sequence). CDR3 region: CASSQATGSGNTIYF. DNA of the CDR3: TGTGCCAGCAGCCAAGCAACAGGCTCTGGAAACACCATATATTTT.

The chain's CDR3 is CASSSTHEKLFF. CDR3 DNA sequence: TGTGCCAGCAGCTCAACACATGAAAAACTGTTTTTT. The chain recombines TRBV3-1 (or the pseudogene TRBV3-2) with TRBJ1-4, with D unresolved. Trimming removed 5 bases at V and 6 bases at J, with 7 bases between. The CDR3 extends over 12 amino acids. CDR1 LGHDT and CDR2 YNNKEL come from the germline V gene (reference sequence).

The chain couples TRBV11-2 to TRBJ2-1, with TRBD2 identical over 8 bases. CDR1 is SGHAT and CDR2 is FQNNGV in the germline V gene. Trimming removed 5 bases from V and 5 bases from J; junction bases left unmatched: 11. CDR3 length: 16 residues. CDR3 region: CASSARSGSDDNEQFF. The CDR3 DNA follows: TGTGCCAGCAGCGCCCGGAGCGGGAGTGACGACAATGAGCAGTTCTTC.

This chain links TRBV18 with TRBJ2-3; 9 nucleotides line up with TRBD2. Germline CDR1 and CDR2: KGHSH and LQKENI. Trimming at V came to 4 bases and at J to 3 bases, leaving 17 bases not matched to a gene. The CDR3 runs to 19 residues. CDR3 protein: CASSRERASGAFRTDTQYF. CDR3 nucleotide sequence: TGTGCCAGCTCACGGGAGAGGGCTAGCGGGGCTTTCAGAACAGATACGCAGTATTTT. The whole variable domain, remainder taken from reference TRBV18 and TRBJ2-3, is NAGVMQNPRHLVRRRGQEARLRCSPMKGHSHVYWYRQLPEEGLKFMVYLQKENIIDESGMPKERFSAEFPKEGPSILRIQQVVRGDSAAYFCASSRERASGAFRTDTQYFGPGTRLTVL.

This clone was seen more than once but under ten times. This sequence joins TRBV19 and TRBJ1-1; 7 bases line up with TRBD1. The CDR3 contains 14 residues. In germline, CDR1 is LNHDA, CDR2 SQIVND (reference sequence). Trimming cost V 6 bases and J 2 bases; bases outside gene matches: 6. The DNA for the CDR3 is TGTGCCAGTAGCCGCGGACAGGTAAACACTGAAGCTTTCTTT. Translation: CASSRGQVNTEAFF.

This chain joins TRBV7-3 and TRBJ2-1, with TRBD1 as a possible D gene (7 bases). The CDR3 is 14 amino acids. Trimming stripped 3 bases from V and 4 bases from J, with 10 bases between. In germline, CDR1 is SGHTA, CDR2 FQGTGA. The CDR3 sequence: CASSFRGTYNEQFF. For the CDR3, the DNA is TGTGCCAGCAGCTTCAGGGGGACTTACAATGAGCAGTTCTTC.

This sequence joins TRBV7-2 and TRBJ2-2; 12 nucleotides match TRBD2. Losses at the gene ends were 4 bases for V and 5 bases for J; bases not matched to a gene: 5. Germline assignment: CDR1 SGHTA and CDR2 FQGNSA. The length of the CDR3 is 16 residues. CDR3 bases: TGTGCCAGCAGCTCAGGACTAGCGGGGAGAACCGGGGAGCTGTTTTTT. It yields the protein CASSSGLAGRTGELFF.

V gene TRBV7-2 combines with J gene TRBJ2-1; 8 bases align to TRBD2. CDR1 and CDR2 from the germline V gene are SGHTA and FQGNSA. The V gene end was trimmed by 1 base and the J gene end by 7 bases; junction bases not matched to a gene: 6. CDR3 size: 15 residues. The CDR3 DNA is TGTGCCAGCAGCTTAGTAGCGGGGATTTGGAATGAGCAGTTCTTC. Translation gives CASSLVAGIWNEQFF.

This chain uses TRBV6-5 with TRBJ2-7, with a weak D call TRBD2 (6 bases). The V and J ends lost 6 bases and 4 bases respectively, with 13 bases between them. The CDR3 contains 13 residues. Germline V gene sequence: CDR1 MNHEY, CDR2 SVGAGI. CDR3 region: CASRARGDYEQYF. CDR3 bases: TGTGCCAGCAGGGCGCGGGGAGATTACGAGCAGTACTTC.

This sequence joins TRBV19 and TRBJ1-4; weak D call: TRBD1 (5 bases). In germline, CDR1 is LNHDA, CDR2 SQIVND (reference sequence). The CDR3 runs 17 residues. Trimming shortened V by 5 bases and J by 0 bases, and 16 bases separated the two germline ends. DNA for the CDR3: TGTGCCAGTAGTGGAGACAGAGAACTTTCAACTAATGAAAAACTGTTTTTT. Translated, it gives CASSGDRELSTNEKLFF.

This clone was seen only a few times. J is TRBJ1-1 and V is TRBV2; D is unclear. Germline CDR1 and CDR2: SNHLY and FYNNEI. This CDR3 contains 13 residues. V was cut by 6 bases and J by 8 bases, with 16 bases left in between. The CDR3 DNA sequence: TGTGCCAGCAGACGGAGGTTTGAGGGAGAAGCTTTCTTT. It codes for CASRRRFEGEAFF.

This chain uses TRBV5-5 with TRBJ2-1; 12 bases match TRBD1. The CDR3 extends over 19 amino acids. The V gene's germline CDR1 is SGHKS and CDR2 YYEKEE (reference sequence). V shed 4 bases and J 0 bases; nucleotides not matched to a gene: 11. This CDR3 reads CASSVTRDRGLGSYNEQFF. The CDR3 nucleotides read TGTGCCAGCAGCGTAACCCGGGACAGGGGGCTGGGCTCCTACAATGAGCAGTTCTTC.

The rearrangement uses TRBV6-1 and TRBJ2-5, with 7 bases aligning to TRBD1. V was pared by 1 base and J by 4 bases, with 9 bases of the junction left unmatched. This CDR3 comprises 16 residues. Germline loops: CDR1 MNHNS, CDR2 SASEGT. CDR3 sequence reads: CASSEGGRRGSETQYF. CDR3 bases: TGTGCCAGCAGTGAAGGAGGCCGCAGGGGGTCAGAGACCCAGTACTTC.

The V gene is TRBV5-4, the J gene TRBJ2-5; D not certain. Trimming left V 2 bases short and J 5 bases short, with 10 bases between. The CDR3 is made up of 13 amino acids. Germline lookup yields CDR1 SGHNT and CDR2 YYREEE (reference sequence). The CDR3 region has the DNA TGTGCCAGCAGCTTCCAGGTGTCCGAGACCCAGTACTTC. Translation gives CASSFQVSETQYF.